This TCR beta chain came from a study of response to subunit inactivated influenza vaccine (dated by TCRdb to 2016 to 2018). As for the study more broadly: To follow how T cells responded to a trivalent subunit inactivated influenza vaccine, the researchers relied on deep quantitative profiling of the T cell receptor repertoire.

Receptors were amplified or captured by RT-PCR. Data came from an Illumina HiSeq 2500. TCRdb handled the public reads itself, with Q25 trimming in fastp and clone calling in MiXCR, and kept productive beta chains. All rows with the same CDR3 protein become a single entry with the most common DNA and genes. This sample is represented by about 520,000 distinct CDR3 sequences; around 25% of them were singletons. The ten largest make up about 1.9% of the sample. Compared with germline, V lacks 4 bases and J lacks 4 bases; bases without a gene match: 3. In the germline V gene, CDR1 corresponds to MNHEY and CDR2 to SVGAGI. Including cysteine and phenylalanine, the CDR3 has 14 amino acids. This entry keeps only the CDR3 DNA: 42 bases, framed from base 1. Paper-wide results and their limitations: The authors suggested that each seasonal influenza vaccination may recruit only a limited number of new T cells.

Points on this clonotype: Its cognate antigen has yet to be identified. No base quality values were provided; no much bigger clone lies one nucleotide off.

The V gene is TRBV6-5 and the J gene is TRBJ2-7; 11 bases in between match TRBD2. The receptor was derived from a middle-aged man who received an inactivated influenza vaccine. Donor details come from another sample of the same person, matched by shared clones. Sequences were derived from CD4+ T cells sorted from PBMCs, sampled more than 4 days after vaccination. Here is the DNA: TGTGCCAGCAGTTGGTCTAGCGGGGGGTACGAGCAGTACTTC. Its protein is CASSWSSGGYEQYF.